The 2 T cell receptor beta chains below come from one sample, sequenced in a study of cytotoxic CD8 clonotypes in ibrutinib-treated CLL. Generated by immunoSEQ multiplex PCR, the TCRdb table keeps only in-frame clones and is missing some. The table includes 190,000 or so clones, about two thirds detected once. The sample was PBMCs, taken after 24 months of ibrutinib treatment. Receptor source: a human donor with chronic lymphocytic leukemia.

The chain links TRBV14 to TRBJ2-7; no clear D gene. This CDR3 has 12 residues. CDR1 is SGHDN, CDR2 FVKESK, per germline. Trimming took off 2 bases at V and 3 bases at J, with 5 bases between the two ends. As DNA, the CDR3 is TGTGCCAGCAGCCAATTTTTCTACGAGCAGTACTTC. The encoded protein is CASSQFFYEQYF.

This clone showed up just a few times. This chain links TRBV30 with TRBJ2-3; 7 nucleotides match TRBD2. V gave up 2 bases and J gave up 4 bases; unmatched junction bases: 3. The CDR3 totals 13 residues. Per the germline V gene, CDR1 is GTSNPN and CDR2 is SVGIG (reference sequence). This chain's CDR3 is CAWSPAGADTQYF. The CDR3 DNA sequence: TGTGCCTGGAGTCCGGCGGGGGCAGATACGCAGTATTTT.